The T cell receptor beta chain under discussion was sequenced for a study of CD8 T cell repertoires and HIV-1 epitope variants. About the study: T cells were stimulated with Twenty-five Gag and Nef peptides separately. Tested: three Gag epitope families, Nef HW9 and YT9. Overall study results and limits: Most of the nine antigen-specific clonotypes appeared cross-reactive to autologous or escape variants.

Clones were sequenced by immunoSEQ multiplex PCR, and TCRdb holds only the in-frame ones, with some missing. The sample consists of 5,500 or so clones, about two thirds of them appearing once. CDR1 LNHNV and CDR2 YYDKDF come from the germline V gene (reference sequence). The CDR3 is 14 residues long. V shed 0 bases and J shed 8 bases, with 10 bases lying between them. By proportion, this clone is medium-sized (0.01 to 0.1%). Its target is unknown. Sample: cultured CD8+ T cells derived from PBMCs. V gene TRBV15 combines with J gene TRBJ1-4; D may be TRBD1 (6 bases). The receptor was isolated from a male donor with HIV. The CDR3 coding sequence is TGTGCCACCAGCAGAGACAGGGGTGGGGAAAAACTGTTTTTT. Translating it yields CATSRDRGGEKLFF. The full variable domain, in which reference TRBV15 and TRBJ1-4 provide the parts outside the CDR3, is DAMVIQNPRYQVTQFGKPVTLSCSQTLNHNVMYWYQQKSSQAPKLLFHYYDKDFNNEADTPDNFQSRRPNTSFCFLDIRSPGLGDTAMYLCATSRDRGGEKLFFGSGTQLSVL.